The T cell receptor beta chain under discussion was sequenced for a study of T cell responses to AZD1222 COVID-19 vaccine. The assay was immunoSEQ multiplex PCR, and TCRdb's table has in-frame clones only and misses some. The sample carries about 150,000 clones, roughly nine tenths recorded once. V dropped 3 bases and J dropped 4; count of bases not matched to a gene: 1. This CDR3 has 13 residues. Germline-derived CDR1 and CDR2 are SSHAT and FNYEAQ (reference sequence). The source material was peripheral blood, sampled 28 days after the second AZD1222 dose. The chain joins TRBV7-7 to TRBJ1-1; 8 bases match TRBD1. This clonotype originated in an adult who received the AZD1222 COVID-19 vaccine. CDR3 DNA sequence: TGTGCCAGCAGCTTCGGACAGGGCACTGAAGCTTTCTTT. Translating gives CASSFGQGTEAFF.